This is a list of T cell receptor beta chains from one sample in a study of shared clonotypes between healthy human individuals. The method was immunoSEQ multiplex PCR; TCRdb's version includes in-frame clones alone and lacks a portion of them. The sample shows about half a million clones, 75% to 85% of them seen only once. The sequenced sample was PBMCs. The source is a woman in her thirties or forties in good health. Some clones in this sample may be carry-over from other donors' samples. Both conserved end residues are part of each CDR3. The order of the fields is clone size, V gene, J gene, D gene, CDR3 protein, CDR3 DNA. D genes are given only for firm matches. The listing skips clone size in some rows; elsewhere it reads once, few, many or a size class.

>NA|TRBV5-4|TRBJ2-2|TRBD2
CASSPAPSGSAGELFF
TGTGCCAGCAGCCCAGCCCCTAGCGGGAGCGCCGGGGAGCTGTTTTTT
>NA|TRBV5-1|TRBJ2-1|NA
CANPDSSYNEQFF
TGCGCCAACCCGGACAGCTCCTACAATGAGCAGTTCTTC
>NA|TRBV7-2|TRBJ2-1|NA
CASSLEGGGREQFF
TGTGCCAGCAGCTTAGAGGGGGGAGGGAGAGAGCAGTTCTTC
>NA|TRBV29-1|TRBJ2-1|TRBD1
CSVARGPNEQFF
TGCAGCGTTGCCAGGGGGCCTAATGAGCAGTTCTTC
>NA|TRBV6-1|TRBJ2-4|NA
CASSDRLQNIQYF
TGTGCCAGCAGCGATAGACTACAAAACATTCAGTACTTC
>NA|TRBV7-7|TRBJ1-4|TRBD1
CASSPTGVTNEKLFF
TGTGCTAGCAGCCCCACAGGGGTGACTAATGAAAAACTGTTTTTT
>NA|TRBV5-4|TRBJ2-5|NA
CASSPRGQETQYF
TGTGCCAGCAGCCCCCGGGGGCAAGAGACCCAGTACTTC
>NA|TRBV29-1|TRBJ1-2|NA
CSVDLGHSNYGYTF
TGCAGCGTTGACCTTGGACATTCTAACTATGGCTACACCTTC
>NA|TRBV6-6|TRBJ2-2|TRBD1
CASRPGTGNTGELFF
TGTGCCAGCAGGCCCGGGACAGGGAACACCGGGGAGCTGTTTTTT
>NA|TRBV7-3|TRBJ2-1|TRBD2
CASSLSRTSGLSSYNEQFF
TGTGCCAGCAGCTTAAGCCGGACTAGCGGGTTGAGCTCCTACAATGAGCAGTTCTTC
>NA|TRBV5-1|TRBJ1-2|NA
CATRRGLDYGYTF
TGCGCCACCCGTCGAGGATTGGACTATGGCTACACCTTC
>NA|TRBV5-8|TRBJ1-6|TRBD1
CASNLQGAGNSPLHF
TGTGCCAGCAACCTACAGGGGGCGGGGAATTCACCCCTCCACTTT
>NA|TRBV7-3|TRBJ2-1|TRBD2
CASSPAGTSGILGDYNEQFF
TGTGCCAGCAGCCCAGCCGGGACTAGCGGGATCTTGGGGGACTACAATGAGCAGTTCTTC
>NA|TRBV13|TRBJ1-2|TRBD1
CASRTGGRGYGYTF
TGTGCCAGCAGAACAGGGGGCAGGGGCTATGGCTACACCTTC
>NA|TRBV30|TRBJ1-3|NA
CAWSVSSGNTIYF
TGTGCCTGGAGTGTGAGCTCTGGAAACACCATATATTTT
>NA|TRBV2|TRBJ2-7|TRBD2
CASSDGLADYEQYF
TGTGCCAGCAGTGACGGGCTAGCGGACTACGAGCAGTACTTC
>NA|TRBV5-6|TRBJ2-3|TRBD2
CASSPISGRAVDTQYF
TGTGCCAGCAGCCCTATCAGCGGGAGGGCCGTAGATACGCAGTATTTT
>NA|TRBV5-1|TRBJ2-5|NA
CASSPRTRGGETQYF
TGCGCCAGCAGCCCCCGGACTAGAGGGGGAGAGACCCAGTACTTC
>NA|TRBV10-3|TRBJ2-7|NA
CAISESAGGTYEQYF
TGTGCCATCAGTGAGTCGGCAGGGGGGACCTACGAGCAGTACTTC
>NA|TRBV2|TRBJ2-3|NA
CASSQGRGTDTQYF
TGTGCCAGCAGTCAAGGACGGGGCACAGATACGCAGTATTTT
>NA|TRBV5-6|TRBJ2-7|TRBD2
CASSLGSLAGAEQYF
TGTGCCAGCAGCTTGGGCAGTCTAGCGGGAGCTGAGCAGTACTTC
>many|TRBV18|TRBJ1-6|NA
CASSLGTDSYNSPLHF
TGTGCCAGCTCACTCGGGACGGACTCCTATAATTCACCCCTCCACTTT
>NA|TRBV25-1|TRBJ1-4|NA
CASSDPRGGEKLFF
TGTGCCAGCAGTGACCCCAGGGGCGGGGAAAAACTGTTTTTT
>NA|TRBV4-1|TRBJ2-7|NA
CASSQASFSSYEQYF
TGCGCCAGCAGCCAAGCTTCATTTAGCTCCTACGAGCAGTACTTC
>NA|TRBV18|TRBJ2-3|TRBD1
CASSPRQGFTDTQYF
TGTGCCAGCTCACCACGACAGGGGTTTACAGATACGCAGTATTTT
>NA|TRBV5-1|TRBJ2-7|NA
CASSLNTGGEQYF
TGCGCCAGCAGCTTGAACACGGGCGGCGAGCAGTACTTC
>NA|TRBV4-3|TRBJ2-1|NA
CASSLRLAPLAQFF
TGCGCCAGCAGCCTTAGGTTGGCCCCGCTTGCGCAGTTCTTC
>NA|TRBV30|TRBJ2-3|NA
CAWSGGSLTDTQYF
TGTGCCTGGAGTGGCGGCAGCCTCACAGATACGCAGTATTTT
>NA|TRBV7-3|TRBJ2-1|NA
CASPPGLHEQFF
TGTGCCAGCCCCCCGGGCCTGCATGAGCAGTTCTTC
>few|TRBV7-7|TRBJ2-5|NA
CASSSSFSQETQYF
TGTGCCAGCAGCTCATCTTTCTCCCAAGAGACCCAGTACTTC